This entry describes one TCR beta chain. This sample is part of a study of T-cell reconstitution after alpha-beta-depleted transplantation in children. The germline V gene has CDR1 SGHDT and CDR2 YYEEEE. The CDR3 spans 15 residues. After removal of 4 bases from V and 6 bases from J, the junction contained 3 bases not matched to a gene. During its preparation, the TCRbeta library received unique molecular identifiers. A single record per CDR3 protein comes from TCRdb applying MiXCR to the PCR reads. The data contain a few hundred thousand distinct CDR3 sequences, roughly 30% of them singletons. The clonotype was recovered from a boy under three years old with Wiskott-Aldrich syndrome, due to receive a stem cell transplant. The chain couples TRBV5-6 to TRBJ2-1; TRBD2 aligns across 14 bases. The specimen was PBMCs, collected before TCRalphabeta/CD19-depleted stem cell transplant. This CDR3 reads CASSQTSGRANEQFF. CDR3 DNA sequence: TGTGCCAGCAGCCAGACTAGCGGGAGGGCCAATGAGCAGTTCTTC.